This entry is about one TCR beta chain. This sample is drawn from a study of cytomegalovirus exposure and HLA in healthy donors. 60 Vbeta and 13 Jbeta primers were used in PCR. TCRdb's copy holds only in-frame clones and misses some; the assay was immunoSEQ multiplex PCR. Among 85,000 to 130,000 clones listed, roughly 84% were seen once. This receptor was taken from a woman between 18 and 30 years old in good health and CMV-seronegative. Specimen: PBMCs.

This CDR3 is CASSQGTGSFSIQYF. The CDR3 coding sequence is TGCGCCAGCAGCCAGGGGACAGGGAGTTTTTCCATTCAGTACTTC. The chain links TRBV4-3 to TRBJ2-4, with 9 bases that match TRBD1. CDR1 is LGHNA, CDR2 YSLEER, per germline. V lost 3 bases to trimming and J lost 9 bases; unmatched junction nucleotides: 9. The CDR3 extends over 15 amino acids.